Below are 22 T cell receptor beta chains sequenced from a single sample in a study of blood T cell repertoires in COVID-19. Generated by immunoSEQ multiplex PCR, the TCRdb table keeps only in-frame clones and is missing some. This sample has about 150,000 clones, with about nine tenths found just once. The sample consisted of PBMCs or T cells enriched from blood (not recorded which). Receptors were obtained from a woman aged 40 to 50 who had been exposed to COVID-19.

The chain is built from TRBV5-1 and TRBJ1-5; no reliable D call. Germline values: CDR1 SGHRS, CDR2 YFSETQ. The germline V and J ends were trimmed by 4 bases and 0 bases, with 11 bases remaining between them. The CDR3 runs to 15 residues. In DNA, the CDR3 is TGCGCCAGCAGCGCCATGCCCGGTAGCAATCAGCCCCAGCATTTT. Its protein product is CASSAMPGSNQPQHF.

The chain uses TRBV2 and TRBJ2-1; no clear D gene. This CDR3 comprises 13 residues. From germline, CDR1 is SNHLY and CDR2 FYNNEI. Between the trimmed V and J ends, which lost 6 bases and 8 bases, there was a span of 14 bases. The CDR3 reads CASSRSYGYEQFF. DNA for the CDR3: TGTGCCAGCAGCCGATCCTACGGGTATGAGCAGTTCTTC.

The chain recombines TRBV15 with TRBJ2-1; D possibly corresponds to TRBD2 (6 bases). This CDR3 spans 14 amino acids. Between the trimmed V and J ends, which lost 5 bases and 0 bases, there was a span of 8 bases. The V gene's germline CDR1 is LNHNV and CDR2 YYDKDF (reference sequence). The CDR3 reads CATSLAYSYNEQFF. In DNA, the CDR3 is TGTGCCACCAGCCTAGCGTACTCCTACAATGAGCAGTTCTTC.

The V call is TRBV5-8, the J call TRBJ2-7; 7 nucleotides match TRBD1. CDR1 and CDR2 from the germline V gene are SGHTS and YDEGEE. The CDR3 sequence is 14 residues long. Trimming cost V 0 bases and J 5 bases; bases outside gene matches: 5. The DNA for the CDR3 is TGTGCCAGCAGCTTGGGCAGGGGGACCCACGAGCAGTACTTC. Translation gives CASSLGRGTHEQYF.

The chain uses TRBV12-3 or TRBV12-4 and TRBJ2-3; perhaps TRBD2 as D (5 bases). CDR3 length: 12 amino acids. V dropped 9 bases and J dropped 4 bases, with 11 bases sitting between them. The CDR3 region is CASQPRADTQYF. The CDR3 region has the DNA TGTGCCAGTCAACCGAGGGCAGATACGCAGTATTTT.

The rearrangement links TRBV5-4 to TRBJ2-1, with 13 bases matching TRBD2. Germline V CDR1 and CDR2: SGHNT, YYREEE (reference sequence). V was clipped by 2 bases and J by 8 bases; unmatched bases: 1. The CDR3 length is 14 residues. The CDR3 region has the DNA TGTGCCAGCAGCTTCGGGACTAGCGGGGATGAGCAGTTCTTC. Translation: CASSFGTSGDEQFF. The full variable domain, its missing parts supplied by reference TRBV5-4 and TRBJ2-1, is ETGVTQSPTHLIKTRGQQVTLRCSSQSGHNTVSWYQQALGQGPQFIFQYYREEENGRGNFPPRFSGLQFPNYSSELNVNALELDDSALYLCASSFGTSGDEQFFGPGTRLTVL.

The chain links TRBV7-2 to TRBJ1-2; 8 bases agree with TRBD1. The germline CDR1 and CDR2 sequences are SGHTA and FQGNSA. CDR3 length: 14 amino acids. J gave up 6 bases and V 0 bases, and 3 bases lay outside the gene matches. The CDR3, as DNA: TGTGCCAGCAGCTTAGCGCGACAGGGGAATGGCTACACCTTC. This encodes CASSLARQGNGYTF.

The J gene is TRBJ2-1, the V gene TRBV28; tentatively, D is TRBD1 (6 bases). The V end was cut by 2 bases, the J end by 8 bases, with 10 bases between. The V gene's germline CDR1 is MDHEN and CDR2 SYDVKM. The CDR3 is 13 amino acids. The CDR3 region is CASSLAGVDEQFF. In DNA, the CDR3 is TGTGCCAGCAGTTTAGCAGGGGTCGATGAGCAGTTCTTC.

The chain links TRBV4-1 to TRBJ1-5; 7 positions agree with TRBD1. The CDR3 sequence is 15 residues long. V was pared by 4 bases and J by 2 bases, with 5 bases of the junction left unmatched. CDR1 is MGHRA and CDR2 is YSYEKL in the germline V gene. The CDR3 DNA reads TGCGCCAGCAGCCGAACAGGGGATGGCAATCAGCCCCAGCATTTT. This translates into CASSRTGDGNQPQHF.

This chain connects TRBV5-1 to TRBJ2-2; 7 nucleotides line up with TRBD1. Trimming cost V 1 base and J 2 bases; bases outside gene matches: 5. The CDR3 sequence is 16 residues long. Germline V CDR1 and CDR2: SGHRS, YFSETQ. This CDR3 reads CASSLFGTVNTGELFF. DNA for the CDR3: TGCGCCAGCAGCTTGTTCGGGACAGTAAACACCGGGGAGCTGTTTTTT.

Here the CDR3 DNA reads TGTGCCAGCAGCCGGGGACAGGTTGCCGAAAAACTGTTTTTT. This encodes CASSRGQVAEKLFF. The chain links TRBV5-6 to TRBJ1-4, with TRBD1 matching over 8 bases. There are 14 residues in the CDR3. Losses at the gene ends were 4 bases for V and 8 bases for J; bases not matched to a gene: 7. The germline V gene encodes CDR1 SGHDT and CDR2 YYEEEE.

This sequence joins TRBV10-3 and TRBJ1-4; 9 positions match TRBD1. The CDR3 spans 15 residues. The germline CDR1 and CDR2 sequences are ENHRY and SYGVKD. V was clipped by 6 bases and J by 9 bases; unmatched bases: 11. CDR3 loop: CAISPTGTGHKKLFF. Written as DNA, the CDR3 is TGTGCCATCAGCCCGACCGGGACAGGGCATAAAAAACTGTTTTTT.

CDR3 in amino acids: CASSLQDRGVGQYF. The CDR3 DNA follows: TGCGCCAGCAGCTTGCAGGACAGGGGTGTGGGGCAGTACTTC. The chain combines TRBV5-1 with TRBJ2-7; TRBD1 matches 9 bases. V shed 1 base, J shed 9 bases, and the junction held 8 bases outside the gene matches. This CDR3 has 14 amino acids. CDR1 and CDR2 (germline): SGHRS, YFSETQ.

The rearrangement joins TRBV5-1 to TRBJ1-1; a weak D match, TRBD1 (5 bases). From germline, CDR1 is SGHRS and CDR2 YFSETQ. This CDR3 is 13 amino acids long. The V gene lost 0 bases and the J gene lost 3 bases, with 6 bases spanning the gap. DNA of the CDR3: TGCGCCAGCAGCTTGGTACAGGACACTGAAGCTTTCTTT. Translated, it gives CASSLVQDTEAFF. Full variable domain (rest looked up from reference TRBV5-1 and TRBJ1-1): KAGVTQTPRYLIKTRGQQVTLSCSPISGHRSVSWYQQTPGQGLQFLFEYFSETQRNKGNFPGRFSGRQFSNSRSEMNVSTLELGDSALYLCASSLVQDTEAFFGQGTRLTVV.

The chain joins TRBV29-1 to TRBJ1-1; 8 bases line up with TRBD1. The CDR3 loop spans 12 amino acids. V trimming: 7 bases; J trimming: 6 bases; junction bases outside the gene matches: 7. The germline gives CDR1 SQVTM, CDR2 ANQGSEA. The CDR3 DNA reads as TGCAGCGCCGGACAGGGAGTCGCTGAAGCTTTCTTT. Protein product: CSAGQGVAEAFF.

This clone was seen once. The J gene is TRBJ1-1, the V gene TRBV6-6, with TRBD1 matching 7 bases. Trimming removed 5 bases from V and 3 bases from J; junction bases left unmatched: 3. The CDR3 is made up of 13 amino acids. CDR1 and CDR2 from the germline V gene are MNHNY and SVGAGI (reference sequence). The CDR3 here is CASSQTGDTEAFF. For the CDR3, the DNA is TGTGCCAGCAGTCAAACAGGGGACACTGAAGCTTTCTTT.

The chain recombines TRBV7-2 with TRBJ1-3; unclear D gene. The CDR3 has 14 amino acids. The germline V gene encodes CDR1 SGHTA and CDR2 FQGNSA. V was cut by 4 bases and J by 0 bases, with 7 bases left in between. The CDR3 sequence is CASSSQASGNTIYF. In DNA form, the CDR3 reads TGTGCCAGCAGCTCTCAAGCCTCTGGAAACACCATATATTTT.

This chain connects TRBV2 to TRBJ2-7; 10 bases match TRBD2. V shed 5 bases and J 2 bases; nucleotides not matched to a gene: 12. Germline V gives CDR1 SNHLY, CDR2 FYNNEI. The CDR3 extends over 17 amino acids. This chain's CDR3 is CASSRSGLARNPYEQYF. The CDR3 DNA sequence: TGTGCCAGCAGTCGGTCGGGACTAGCGCGAAATCCCTACGAGCAGTACTTC.

This chain joins TRBV29-1 and TRBJ2-6, with 9 positions matching TRBD1. Germline V gene lookup returns CDR1 SQVTM and CDR2 ANQGSEA. The J segment lost 1 base and the V segment lost 7 bases, leaving 8 bases of the junction unmatched. This CDR3 contains 16 residues. The CDR3 region is CSERDRETSGANVLTF. DNA of the CDR3: TGCAGCGAACGGGACAGGGAAACATCTGGGGCCAACGTCCTGACTTTC.

The V gene is TRBV4-3, the J gene TRBJ2-7, with a tentative D call TRBD2 (6 bases). This CDR3 contains 15 residues. The germline V and J ends were trimmed by 0 bases and 7 bases, with 16 bases remaining between them. Germline V gene data show CDR1 as LGHNA and CDR2 as YSLEER. The CDR3 nucleotides are TGCGCCAGCAGCCAAGAAGGGGCGACTAGGACGGAGCAGTACTTC. Translated, it gives CASSQEGATRTEQYF.

The chain is built from TRBV3-1 (or the pseudogene TRBV3-2) and TRBJ2-3; 11 bases line up with TRBD2. Germline-derived CDR1 and CDR2 are LGHDT and YNNKEL (reference sequence). This CDR3 contains 17 residues. Trimming took 1 base from V and 2 from J; bases not matched to a gene: 5. In DNA form, the CDR3 reads TGTGCCAGCAGCCAAGCGGTAGCGGGGGGGATCACAGATACGCAGTATTTT. Its protein is CASSQAVAGGITDTQYF.

This sequence joins TRBV6-1 and TRBJ1-3; D unclear. V was shortened by 2 bases and J by 2 bases, with 7 bases between the two germline ends. Germline CDR1 and CDR2: MNHNS and SASEGT. The CDR3 has 14 residues. CDR3 protein: CASSESVPGNTIYF. As DNA, the CDR3 is TGTGCCAGCAGTGAATCAGTTCCTGGAAACACCATATATTTT.